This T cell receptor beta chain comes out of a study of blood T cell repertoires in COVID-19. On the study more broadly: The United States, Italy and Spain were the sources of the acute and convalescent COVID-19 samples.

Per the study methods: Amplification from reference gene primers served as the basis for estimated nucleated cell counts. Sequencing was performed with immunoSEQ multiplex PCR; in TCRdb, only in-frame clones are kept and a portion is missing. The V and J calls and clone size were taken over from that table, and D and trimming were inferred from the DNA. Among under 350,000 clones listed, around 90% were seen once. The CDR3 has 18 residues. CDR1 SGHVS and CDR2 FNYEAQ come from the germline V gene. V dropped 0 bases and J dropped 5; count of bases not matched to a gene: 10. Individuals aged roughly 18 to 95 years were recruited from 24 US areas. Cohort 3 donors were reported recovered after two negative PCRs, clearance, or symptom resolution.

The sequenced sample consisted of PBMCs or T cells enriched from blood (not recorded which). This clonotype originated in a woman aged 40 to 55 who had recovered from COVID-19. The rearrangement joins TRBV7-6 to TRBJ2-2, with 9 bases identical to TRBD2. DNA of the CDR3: TGTGCCAGCAGCTTAGCGCGGAGTAGCGGGGGTAGAACCGGGGAGCTGTTTTTT. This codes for CASSLARSSGGRTGELFF.